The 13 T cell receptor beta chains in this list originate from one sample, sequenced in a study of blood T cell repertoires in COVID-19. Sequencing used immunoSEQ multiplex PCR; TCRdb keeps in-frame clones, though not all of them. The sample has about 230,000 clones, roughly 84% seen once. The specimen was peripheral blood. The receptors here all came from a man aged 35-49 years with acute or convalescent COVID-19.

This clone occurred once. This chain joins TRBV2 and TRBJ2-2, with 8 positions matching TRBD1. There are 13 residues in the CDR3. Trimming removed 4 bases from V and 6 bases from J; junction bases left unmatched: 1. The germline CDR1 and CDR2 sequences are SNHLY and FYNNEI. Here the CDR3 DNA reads TGTGCCAGCAGTGTACAGGGGGCCGGGGAGCTGTTTTTT. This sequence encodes CASSVQGAGELFF.

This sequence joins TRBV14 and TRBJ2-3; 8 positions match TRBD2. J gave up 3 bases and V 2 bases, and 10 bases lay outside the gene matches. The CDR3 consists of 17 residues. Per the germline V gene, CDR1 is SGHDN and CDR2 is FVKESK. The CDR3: CASSQSPGLDETDTQYF. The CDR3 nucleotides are TGTGCCAGCAGCCAATCCCCGGGACTAGATGAAACAGATACGCAGTATTTT.

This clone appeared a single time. CDR3 in amino acids: CASSSTPTTGELFF. CDR3 DNA: TGTGCCAGCAGTTCCACCCCGACAACCGGGGAGCTGTTTTTT. This chain links TRBV6-6 with TRBJ2-2; D gene uncertain. The CDR3 totals 14 residues. The germline V gene has CDR1 MNHNY and CDR2 SVGAGI (reference sequence). V was clipped by 4 bases and J by 5 bases, with 11 bases between them.

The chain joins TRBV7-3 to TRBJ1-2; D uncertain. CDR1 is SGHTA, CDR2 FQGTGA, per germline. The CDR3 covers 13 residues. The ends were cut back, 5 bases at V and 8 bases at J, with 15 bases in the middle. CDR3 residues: CASSPSGVEGYTF. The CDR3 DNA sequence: TGTGCCAGCAGCCCTTCCGGGGTCGAAGGCTACACCTTC.

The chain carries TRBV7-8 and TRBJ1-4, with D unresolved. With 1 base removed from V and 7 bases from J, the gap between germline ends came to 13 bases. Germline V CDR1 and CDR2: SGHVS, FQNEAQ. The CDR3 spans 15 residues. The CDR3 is CASSLGGGLAEKLFF. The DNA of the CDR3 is TGTGCCAGCAGCTTAGGTGGCGGATTGGCTGAAAAACTGTTTTTT.

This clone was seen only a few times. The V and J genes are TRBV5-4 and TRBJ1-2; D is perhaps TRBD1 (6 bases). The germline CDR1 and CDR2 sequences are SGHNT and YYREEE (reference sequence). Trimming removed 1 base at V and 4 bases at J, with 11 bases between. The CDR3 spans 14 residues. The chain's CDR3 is CASSLLQGSYGYTF. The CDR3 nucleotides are TGTGCCAGCAGCTTGTTACAGGGCAGCTATGGCTACACCTTC.

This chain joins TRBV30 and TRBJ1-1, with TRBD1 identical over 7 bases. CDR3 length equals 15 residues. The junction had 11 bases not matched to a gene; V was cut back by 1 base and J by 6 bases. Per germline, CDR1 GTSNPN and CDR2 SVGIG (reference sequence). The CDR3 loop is CAWSGDSGKSAEAFF. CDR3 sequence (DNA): TGTGCCTGGAGTGGGGACAGCGGAAAAAGCGCTGAAGCTTTCTTT. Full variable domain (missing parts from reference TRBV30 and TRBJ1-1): SQTIHQWPATLVQPVGSPLSLECTVEGTSNPNLYWYRQAAGRGLQLLFYSVGIGQISSEVPQNLSASRPQDRQFILSSKKLLLSDSGFYLCAWSGDSGKSAEAFFGQGTRLTVV.

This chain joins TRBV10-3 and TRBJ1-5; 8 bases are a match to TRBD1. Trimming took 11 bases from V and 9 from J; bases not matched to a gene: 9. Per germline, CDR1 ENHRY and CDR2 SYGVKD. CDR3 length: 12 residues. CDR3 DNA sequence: TGTGCCGCCGGGACAGGCGTCCGGCCCCAGCATTTT. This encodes CAAGTGVRPQHF.

This chain's CDR3 is CASSYIRGTEAFF. CDR3 DNA: TGTGCCAGCAGCTATATCCGGGGGACTGAAGCTTTCTTT. This chain links TRBV11-3 with TRBJ1-1; possible D gene TRBD1, 5 bases. The V end was cut by 4 bases, the J end by 5 bases, with 11 bases between. This CDR3 contains 13 residues. Germline loops: CDR1 SGHNT, CDR2 YENEEA.

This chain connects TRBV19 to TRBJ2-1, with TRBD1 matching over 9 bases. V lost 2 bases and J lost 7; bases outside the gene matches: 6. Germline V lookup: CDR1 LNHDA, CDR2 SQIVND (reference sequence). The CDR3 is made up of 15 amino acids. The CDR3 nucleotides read TGTGCCAGTAGTATAACAGGACAGGGGTCAAATGAGCAGTTCTTC. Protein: CASSITGQGSNEQFF.

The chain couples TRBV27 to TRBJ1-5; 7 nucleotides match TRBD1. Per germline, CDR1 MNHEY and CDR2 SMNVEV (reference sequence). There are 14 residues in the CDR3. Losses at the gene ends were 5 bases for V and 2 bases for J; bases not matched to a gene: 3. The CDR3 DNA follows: TGTGCCAGCAGTCCCGACAGGGGCAATCAGCCCCAGCATTTT. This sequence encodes CASSPDRGNQPQHF.

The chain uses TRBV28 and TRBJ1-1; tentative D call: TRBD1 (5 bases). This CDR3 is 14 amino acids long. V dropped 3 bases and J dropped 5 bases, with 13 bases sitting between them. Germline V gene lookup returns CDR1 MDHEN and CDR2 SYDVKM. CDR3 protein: CASSFRGAGTEAFF. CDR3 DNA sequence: TGTGCCAGCAGTTTCCGGGGCGCGGGGACTGAAGCTTTCTTT.

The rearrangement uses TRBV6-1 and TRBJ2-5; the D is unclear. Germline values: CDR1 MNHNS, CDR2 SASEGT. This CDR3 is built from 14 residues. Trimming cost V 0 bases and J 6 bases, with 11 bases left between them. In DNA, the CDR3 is TGTGCCAGCAGTGAAGCGCTTTCGAGGAAGACCCAGTACTTC. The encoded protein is CASSEALSRKTQYF.